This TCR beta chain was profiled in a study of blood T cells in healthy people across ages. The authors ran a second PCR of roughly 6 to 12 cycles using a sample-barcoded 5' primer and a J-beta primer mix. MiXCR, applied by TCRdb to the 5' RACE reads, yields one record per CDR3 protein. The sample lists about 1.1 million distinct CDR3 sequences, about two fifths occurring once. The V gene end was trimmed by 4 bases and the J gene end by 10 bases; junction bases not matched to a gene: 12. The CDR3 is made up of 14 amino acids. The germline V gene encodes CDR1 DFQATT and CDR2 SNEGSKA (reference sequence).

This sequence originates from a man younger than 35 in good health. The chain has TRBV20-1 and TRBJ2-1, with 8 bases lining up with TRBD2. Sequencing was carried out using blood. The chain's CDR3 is CSAKITSGFTEQFF. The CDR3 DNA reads TGCAGTGCTAAGATTACTAGCGGTTTCACCGAGCAGTTCTTC.